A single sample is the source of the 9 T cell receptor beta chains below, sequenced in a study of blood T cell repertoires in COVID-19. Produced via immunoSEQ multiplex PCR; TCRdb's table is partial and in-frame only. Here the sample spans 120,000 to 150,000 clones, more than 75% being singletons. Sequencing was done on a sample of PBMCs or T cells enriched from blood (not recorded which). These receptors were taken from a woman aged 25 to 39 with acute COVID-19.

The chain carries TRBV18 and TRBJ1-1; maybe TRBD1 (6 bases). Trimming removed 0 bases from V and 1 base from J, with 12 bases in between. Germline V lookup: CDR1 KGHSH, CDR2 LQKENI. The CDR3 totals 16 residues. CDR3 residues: CASSPPSRGRNTEAFF. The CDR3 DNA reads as TGTGCCAGCTCACCACCGTCAAGGGGGAGGAACACTGAAGCTTTCTTT.

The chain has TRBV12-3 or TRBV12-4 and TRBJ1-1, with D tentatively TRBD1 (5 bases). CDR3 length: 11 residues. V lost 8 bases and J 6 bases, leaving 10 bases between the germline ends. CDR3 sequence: CASRAGPEAFF. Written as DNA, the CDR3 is TGTGCCAGCCGTGCGGGACCTGAAGCTTTCTTT.

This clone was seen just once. For the CDR3, the DNA is TGTGCCAGCAGCTTTTCTAGCGGGGCCCTCACAGATACGCAGTATTTT. Translation gives CASSFSSGALTDTQYF. The rearrangement links TRBV5-4 to TRBJ2-3, with 9 bases lining up with TRBD2. V shed 2 bases, J shed 2 bases, and the junction held 6 bases outside the gene matches. This CDR3 comprises 16 residues. In germline, CDR1 is SGHNT, CDR2 YYREEE (reference sequence).

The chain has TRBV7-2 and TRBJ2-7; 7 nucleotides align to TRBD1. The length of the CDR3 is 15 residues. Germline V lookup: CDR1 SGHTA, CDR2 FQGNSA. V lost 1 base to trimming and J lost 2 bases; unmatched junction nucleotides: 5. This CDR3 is CASSLEGQFTYEQYF. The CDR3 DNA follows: TGTGCCAGCAGCTTAGAGGGACAGTTTACCTACGAGCAGTACTTC.

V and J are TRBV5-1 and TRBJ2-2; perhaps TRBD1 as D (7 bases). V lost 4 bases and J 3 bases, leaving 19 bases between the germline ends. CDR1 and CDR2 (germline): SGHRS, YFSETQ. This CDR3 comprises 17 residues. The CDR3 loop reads CASSALGGTDYTGELFF. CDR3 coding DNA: TGCGCCAGCAGCGCTCTTGGCGGGACAGACTACACCGGGGAGCTGTTTTTT. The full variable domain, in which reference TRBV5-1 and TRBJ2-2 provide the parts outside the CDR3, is KAGVTQTPRYLIKTRGQQVTLSCSPISGHRSVSWYQQTPGQGLQFLFEYFSETQRNKGNFPGRFSGRQFSNSRSEMNVSTLELGDSALYLCASSALGGTDYTGELFFGEGSRLTVL.

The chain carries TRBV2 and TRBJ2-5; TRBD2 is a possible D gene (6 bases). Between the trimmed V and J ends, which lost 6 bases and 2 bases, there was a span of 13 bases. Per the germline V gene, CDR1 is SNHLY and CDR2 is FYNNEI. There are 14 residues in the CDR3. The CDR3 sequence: CASRQTSWQETQYF. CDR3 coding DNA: TGTGCCAGCAGGCAGACTAGTTGGCAAGAGACCCAGTACTTC.

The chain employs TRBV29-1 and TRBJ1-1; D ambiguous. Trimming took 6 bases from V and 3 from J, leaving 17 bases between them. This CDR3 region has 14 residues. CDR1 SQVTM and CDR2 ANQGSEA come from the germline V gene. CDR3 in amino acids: CSVQRRVADTEAFF. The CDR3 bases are TGCAGCGTCCAACGGCGGGTTGCGGACACTGAAGCTTTCTTT.

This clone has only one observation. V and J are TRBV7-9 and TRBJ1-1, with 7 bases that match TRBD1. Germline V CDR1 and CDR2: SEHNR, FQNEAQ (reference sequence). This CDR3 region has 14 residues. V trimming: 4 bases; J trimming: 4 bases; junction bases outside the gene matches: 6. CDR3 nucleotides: TGTGCCAGCAGCTCCACAGGGGCGGTCACTGAAGCTTTCTTT. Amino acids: CASSSTGAVTEAFF.

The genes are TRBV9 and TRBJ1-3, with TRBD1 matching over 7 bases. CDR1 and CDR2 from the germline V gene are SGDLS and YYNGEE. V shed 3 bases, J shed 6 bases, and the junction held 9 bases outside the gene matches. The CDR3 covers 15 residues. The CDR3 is CASSETTGSPNTIYF. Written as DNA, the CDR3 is TGTGCCAGCAGCGAAACGACAGGGTCCCCAAACACCATATATTTT.